There are a few counts of the clone carrying this T cell receptor beta chain. One base away lies a much larger clone, so this may be a sequencing read error. The record originates from a study of blood T cells in healthy people across ages. CDR1 and CDR2 from the germline V gene are SQVTM and ANQGSEA. V shed 6 bases and J 6 bases; nucleotides not matched to a gene: 10. The CDR3 has 13 residues. Through a sample-barcoded 5' primer and a J-beta primer mix, a second PCR was run for about 6 to 11 cycles. TCRdb called the 5' RACE reads again in MiXCR, with one record for every CDR3 protein. The sample holds over 600,000 distinct CDR3 sequences, 45% to 70% seen once.

Specimen: blood. This TCR came from a man in his forties or fifties in good health. The chain links TRBV29-1 to TRBJ2-7, with 8 positions matching TRBD1. The chain's CDR3 is CSVAPGGRCEQYF. CDR3 coding DNA: TGCAGCGTCGCCCCAGGGGGCCGCTGCGAGCAGTACTTC.